The 20 T cell receptor beta chains below all came from one sample that was sequenced in a study of T-cell reconstitution after alpha-beta-depleted transplantation in children. Library preparation (for TCRbeta) was performed with unique molecular identifiers. TCRdb analysed the PCR reads with MiXCR anew, one entry per CDR3 protein. The sample holds roughly 340,000 distinct CDR3 sequences; roughly 16% are singletons and the top ten take roughly 41%. Sequenced here: PBMCs, mostly from graft donor cells, sampled 360 days after TCRalphabeta/CD19-depleted stem cell transplant. Every receptor here comes from a male patient between 2 and 9 years old who had a stem cell transplant for acute lymphoblastic leukemia, so the T cells may come from the graft donor.

This clonotype was seen a handful of times. The rearrangement joins TRBV13 to TRBJ2-7, with TRBD1 identical over 9 bases. Germline trimming cut 4 bases from V and 13 bases from J; bases unmatched to any gene: 8. The CDR3 is 12 amino acids. The germline V gene encodes CDR1 PRHDT and CDR2 FYEKMQ (reference sequence). Here the CDR3 DNA reads TGTGCCAGCAGCTCGCGGGGACAGGGAGGTTACTTC. Its protein product is CASSSRGQGGYF.

This clonotype was counted at least ten times. V is TRBV7-9 and J is TRBJ2-3; no firm D call. From germline, CDR1 is SEHNR and CDR2 FQNEAQ (reference sequence). The CDR3 length is 11 residues. V was cut by 3 bases and J by 6 bases, with 4 bases left in between. The CDR3 sequence is CASSFADTQYF. Written as DNA, the CDR3 is TGTGCCAGCAGCTTTGCTGATACGCAGTATTTT.

This clonotype has ten or more counts. The chain has TRBV27 and TRBJ2-7; D perhaps matches TRBD1 (5 bases). The ends were cut back, 6 bases at V and 0 bases at J, with 18 bases in the middle. The length of the CDR3 is 16 residues. CDR1 and CDR2 (germline): MNHEY, SMNVEV (reference sequence). In nucleotides, the CDR3 is TGTGCCAGCAGCATAACCCTCTCGACAGTCTCCTACGAGCAGTACTTC. This gives the protein CASSITLSTVSYEQYF.

The V and J genes are TRBV20-1 and TRBJ1-4; TRBD1 agrees at 9 bases. The CDR3 consists of 15 residues. V lost 6 bases and J lost 8; bases outside the gene matches: 13. Per germline, CDR1 DFQATT and CDR2 SNEGSKA (reference sequence). CDR3 bases: TGCAGTGCGCCACCCGGGACAGGGCTTGGAGAAAAACTGTTTTTT. Protein product: CSAPPGTGLGEKLFF.

This clonotype was counted only a few times. The chain recombines TRBV20-1 with TRBJ2-3, with 9 positions matching TRBD1. Losses at the gene ends were 4 bases for V and 2 bases for J; bases not matched to a gene: 16. Germline V gives CDR1 DFQATT, CDR2 SNEGSKA (reference sequence). The CDR3 covers 18 residues. The CDR3 loop reads CSANPGQGPRGVTDTQYF. The DNA of the CDR3 is TGCAGTGCTAACCCGGGACAGGGCCCAAGAGGGGTCACAGATACGCAGTATTTT.

This chain connects TRBV7-1 to TRBJ1-6; D ambiguous. TRBV7-1 is filed as an ORF, its function uncertain. Trimming removed 3 bases from V and 0 bases from J, with 9 bases in between. The CDR3 runs 16 residues. Here the CDR3 reads CASSSRTSSYNSPLHF. Written as DNA, the CDR3 is TGTGCCAGCAGCTCTAGGACGAGCTCCTATAATTCACCCCTCCACTTT.

This clonotype was seen more than once but under ten times. J is TRBJ1-1 and V is TRBV4-1; 8 nucleotides agree with TRBD1. CDR1 MGHRA and CDR2 YSYEKL come from the germline V gene. Losses at the gene ends were 1 base for V and 8 bases for J; bases not matched to a gene: 0. The CDR3 is made up of 12 amino acids. CDR3 protein: CASSQGQGEAFF. As DNA, the CDR3 is TGCGCCAGCAGCCAAGGACAGGGGGAAGCTTTCTTT.

The rearrangement joins TRBV6-5 to TRBJ1-1; 10 bases line up with TRBD1. The CDR3 runs 15 residues. The junction had 1 base not matched to a gene; V was cut back by 0 bases and J by 3 bases. Germline V lookup: CDR1 MNHEY, CDR2 SVGAGI. The CDR3 region has the DNA TGTGCCAGCAGTTACTCCGGGACAGGGGACACTGAAGCTTTCTTT. The encoded protein is CASSYSGTGDTEAFF.

This clonotype turned up a few times. The chain recombines TRBV24-1 with TRBJ2-3; D may be TRBD2 (6 bases). The V and J ends lost 4 bases and 1 base respectively, with 11 bases between them. This CDR3 spans 15 amino acids. The V gene's germline CDR1 is KGHDR and CDR2 SFDVKD. CDR3 loop: CATSEGGRGTDTQYF. DNA for the CDR3: TGTGCCACCAGTGAAGGAGGGCGGGGCACAGATACGCAGTATTTT.

The CDR3 DNA reads as TGCGCCAGCAGCCAAGTGCCCAGGGTGCAAGGGGGCAGTGACACCGGGGAGCTGTTTTTT. It specifies CASSQVPRVQGGSDTGELFF. This sequence joins TRBV4-1 and TRBJ2-2, with 7 bases that match TRBD1. After removal of 1 base from V and 3 bases from J, the junction contained 17 bases not matched to a gene. Germline CDR1 reads MGHRA; CDR2 reads YSYEKL. This CDR3 has 20 amino acids.

V is TRBV28 and J is TRBJ2-1, with D perhaps TRBD2 (5 bases). The length of the CDR3 is 11 residues. Germline values: CDR1 MDHEN, CDR2 SYDVKM. V was clipped by 8 bases and J by 7 bases, with 9 bases between them. CDR3 in amino acids: CASYGVNEQFF. The CDR3 DNA reads as TGTGCCAGCTACGGGGTGAATGAGCAGTTCTTC.

CDR3 loop: CASTRGVHEQFF. DNA for the CDR3: TGTGCCAGCACCCGGGGGGTCCATGAGCAGTTCTTC. The chain combines TRBV12-3 or TRBV12-4 with TRBJ2-1, with 7 bases fitting TRBD2. V was clipped by 7 bases and J by 8 bases; unmatched bases: 5. The CDR3 extends over 12 amino acids.

This clonotype was seen ten or more times. The chain employs TRBV12-3 or TRBV12-4 and TRBJ2-7, with TRBD1 matching 7 bases. Germline trimming cut 7 bases from V and 4 bases from J; bases unmatched to any gene: 13. The CDR3 is made up of 15 amino acids. Here the CDR3 reads CASNSRPGGIYEQYF. CDR3 sequence (DNA): TGTGCCAGCAACTCGCGGCCAGGGGGTATATACGAGCAGTACTTC.

This clonotype has ten or more counts. V is TRBV12-3 or TRBV12-4 and J is TRBJ2-1; maybe TRBD2 (6 bases). The CDR3 is 14 residues long. V was cut by 2 bases and J by 2 bases, with 7 bases left in between. The CDR3 region is CASSLLAPYNEQFF. The CDR3 region has the DNA TGTGCCAGCAGTTTACTAGCGCCCTACAATGAGCAGTTCTTC.

This sequence joins TRBV5-1 and TRBJ1-2; D gene ambiguous. The CDR3 is 11 amino acids. Germline-derived CDR1 and CDR2 are SGHRS and YFSETQ. Trimming removed 7 bases from V and 4 bases from J, with 8 bases in between. This chain's CDR3 is CASRDFYGYTF. Here the CDR3 DNA reads TGCGCCAGCCGGGATTTCTATGGCTACACCTTC.

This clonotype was seen only a few times. The chain couples TRBV25-1 to TRBJ2-7; TRBD1 is a possible D gene (8 bases). V dropped 4 bases and J dropped 0 bases, with 16 bases sitting between them. The CDR3 is made up of 16 amino acids. Looked up from germline, CDR1 is MGHDK and CDR2 is SYGVNS. CDR3 sequence: CASSGTTGGASYEQYF. The CDR3 region has the DNA TGTGCCAGCAGTGGTACCACAGGGGGGGCCTCCTACGAGCAGTACTTC.

The chain carries TRBV4-1 and TRBJ2-7; D is perhaps TRBD2 (5 bases). Trimming shortened V by 3 bases and J by 4 bases, and 22 bases separated the two germline ends. This CDR3 spans 17 amino acids. In germline, CDR1 is MGHRA, CDR2 YSYEKL. The CDR3: CASSQALHDSGGYEQYF. Here the CDR3 DNA reads TGCGCCAGCAGCCAGGCCCTCCACGATTCAGGCGGGTACGAGCAGTACTTC.

V and J are TRBV20-1 and TRBJ1-5; D is undetermined. Germline CDR1 and CDR2: DFQATT and SNEGSKA (reference sequence). This CDR3 contains 14 residues. V was clipped by 0 bases and J by 3 bases, with 9 bases between them. The CDR3 nucleotides read TGCAGTGCTAGAGACTGGCAGGTCAATCAGCCCCAGCATTTT. It is translated as CSARDWQVNQPQHF.

This clonotype was picked up many times. This chain uses TRBV13 with TRBJ2-7, with 12 bases identical to TRBD2. Germline V lookup: CDR1 PRHDT, CDR2 FYEKMQ (reference sequence). The CDR3 totals 17 residues. The V gene end was trimmed by 5 bases and the J gene end by 3 bases; junction bases not matched to a gene: 11. DNA for the CDR3: TGTGCCAGCAGCAATCTAGCGGGAGGGCCTACAGGCTACGAGCAGTACTTC. This sequence encodes CASSNLAGGPTGYEQYF. The entire variable domain, with the rest obtained from reference TRBV13 and TRBJ2-7, is as follows: AAGVIQSPRHLIKEKRETATLKCYPIPRHDTVYWYQQGPGQDPQFLISFYEKMQSDKGSIPDRFSAQQFSDYHSELNMSSLELGDSALYFCASSNLAGGPTGYEQYFGPGTRLTVT.

This clonotype appeared a few times. This chain joins TRBV28 and TRBJ2-7; 9 bases fit TRBD2. Germline V gene lookup returns CDR1 MDHEN and CDR2 SYDVKM. V lost 4 bases, J lost 0 bases, and 7 bases stayed unmatched. The length of the CDR3 is 16 residues. CDR3 residues: CASSSHSGSLSYEQYF. The CDR3 DNA reads as TGTGCCAGCAGTTCACATAGCGGGAGCCTCTCCTACGAGCAGTACTTC.